The 27 T cell receptor beta chains in this list originate from one sample, sequenced in a study of control samples from healthy donors and cancer patients. TCRdb's table, derived via immunoSEQ multiplex PCR, lists solely in-frame clones and lacks some. The profile shows roughly 170,000 clones, 90% to 95% of them singletons. The sequencing input was blood. These receptors were collected from a woman aged 18-30 years in good health.

The chain carries TRBV28 and TRBJ1-2; D not resolved. Germline CDR1 MDHEN, CDR2 SYDVKM. The CDR3 runs to 12 residues. Trimming shortened V by 7 bases and J by 0 bases, and 6 bases separated the two germline ends. This CDR3 is CASTTSNYGYTF. The CDR3 DNA is TGTGCCAGCACCACGTCTAACTATGGCTACACCTTC.

V gene TRBV6-2 or TRBV6-3 combines with J gene TRBJ2-7, with D possibly being TRBD1 (5 bases). This CDR3 comprises 14 residues. Germline V gene lookup returns CDR1 MNHEY and CDR2 SVGEGT. The ends were cut back, 3 bases at V and 5 bases at J, with 14 bases in the middle. The CDR3: CASSYDLGRDEQYF. Here the CDR3 DNA reads TGTGCCAGCAGTTATGATCTAGGCAGGGACGAGCAGTACTTC.

This clone has just one count. The junction departs from germline at one end; a sequencing error may be responsible. V usage is TRBV3-1 (or the pseudogene TRBV3-2) and J usage is TRBJ2-7, with D unresolved. CDR1 LGHDT and CDR2 YNNKEL come from the germline V gene (reference sequence). The CDR3 totals 11 residues. The CDR3 sequence is CASSKDPGQYF. The DNA for the CDR3 is TGTGCCAGCAGCAAAGACCCGGGGCAGTACTTC.

This rearrangement joins TRBV6-5 to TRBJ2-7; possibly TRBD2 for D (5 bases). Deletions cut 0 bases from V and 6 bases from J, with 9 bases between. The CDR3 sequence is 13 residues long. The germline V gene has CDR1 MNHEY and CDR2 SVGAGI. The CDR3 DNA follows: TGTGCCAGCAGTTACTCGAGAGGGTTCGAGCAGTACTTC. Residues: CASSYSRGFEQYF.

The chain carries TRBV2 and TRBJ2-2, with 14 bases matching TRBD2. Germline-derived CDR1 and CDR2 are SNHLY and FYNNEI. The CDR3 loop spans 18 amino acids. Trimming removed 7 bases from V and 7 bases from J; junction bases left unmatched: 14. The CDR3: CASIPLTSGRGVGGELFF. The CDR3 DNA follows: TGTGCCAGCATTCCACTGACTAGCGGGAGGGGGGTTGGCGGGGAGCTGTTTTTT.

This clone was observed a single time. The rearrangement links TRBV7-2 to TRBJ1-3; D is undetermined. The CDR3 sequence is 15 residues long. CDR1 SGHTA and CDR2 FQGNSA come from the germline V gene. Deletions cut 6 bases from V and 0 bases from J, with 12 bases between. CDR3 nucleotide sequence: TGTGCCAGCAGTCCGGCGCTACCCTCTGGAAACACCATATATTTT. Protein sequence: CASSPALPSGNTIYF.

The rearrangement joins TRBV9 to TRBJ2-5, with D possibly being TRBD1 or TRBD2 (6 bases each). The CDR3 has 14 amino acids. V was cut by 0 bases and J by 1 base, with 7 bases left in between. Germline V lookup: CDR1 SGDLS, CDR2 YYNGEE. CDR3 region: CASSVEGGQETQYF. In DNA, the CDR3 is TGTGCCAGCAGCGTAGAGGGGGGCCAAGAGACCCAGTACTTC.

This sequence joins TRBV6-5 and TRBJ2-7, with a tentative D call TRBD2 (5 bases). The CDR3 consists of 14 residues. Germline assignment: CDR1 MNHEY and CDR2 SVGAGI. V was pared by 2 bases and J by 4 bases, with 12 bases between. The CDR3 DNA reads TGTGCCAGCAGTTACAGCCTGACGGGGTACGAGCAGTACTTC. This codes for CASSYSLTGYEQYF.

This chain links TRBV6-5 with TRBJ2-5; tentatively, D is TRBD1 or TRBD2 (7 bases each). Germline assignment: CDR1 MNHEY and CDR2 SVGAGI. CDR3 length equals 14 residues. Deletions cut 7 bases from V and 5 bases from J, with 17 bases between. This CDR3 is CASTQTGRVETQYF. DNA for the CDR3: TGTGCCAGCACCCAGACAGGGAGGGTGGAGACCCAGTACTTC.

The gene calls are TRBV7-9 and TRBJ1-1, with TRBD1 identical over 10 bases. Trimming removed 2 bases from V and 4 bases from J; junction bases left unmatched: 7. Germline V gene data show CDR1 as SEHNR and CDR2 as FQNEAQ (reference sequence). The CDR3 loop spans 16 amino acids. The CDR3 DNA is TGTGCCAGCAGCTTAATGACAGGGGGCATGTCCACTGAAGCTTTCTTT. Residues: CASSLMTGGMSTEAFF.

The rearrangement joins TRBV24-1 to TRBJ2-4, with D unresolved. CDR3 size: 16 residues. Between the trimmed V and J ends, which lost 0 bases and 10 bases, there was a span of 18 bases. CDR1 is KGHDR, CDR2 SFDVKD, per germline. CDR3 sequence: CATSDLSRPPRGIQYF. DNA of the CDR3: TGTGCCACCAGTGATTTGAGTCGGCCACCCCGTGGGATTCAGTACTTC.

CDR3 nucleotides: TGTGCCACCAGCATAGACAGGGGGACAATGAACACTGAAGCTTTCTTT. Protein sequence: CATSIDRGTMNTEAFF. This chain connects TRBV15 to TRBJ1-1; 9 positions match TRBD1. There are 16 residues in the CDR3. J was trimmed by 0 bases and V by 4 bases; bases with no gene match: 6. Germline V gene lookup returns CDR1 LNHNV and CDR2 YYDKDF (reference sequence).

J is TRBJ1-6 and V is TRBV5-1; no reliable D call. Trimming left V 2 bases short and J 3 bases short, with 18 bases between. The V gene's germline CDR1 is SGHRS and CDR2 YFSETQ. CDR3 size: 18 residues. CDR3 sequence reads: CASSFNGNEAFYNSPLHF. CDR3 nucleotide sequence: TGCGCCAGCAGCTTTAACGGGAACGAGGCCTTCTATAATTCACCCCTCCACTTT.

The V and J genes are TRBV4-2 and TRBJ1-6, with D uncertain. The CDR3 has 15 amino acids. Germline loops: CDR1 LGHNA, CDR2 YNFKEQ. The germline V and J ends were trimmed by 1 base and 6 bases, with 10 bases remaining between them. The CDR3 loop reads CASSQGTGANSPLHF. In nucleotides, the CDR3 is TGTGCCAGCAGCCAAGGGACCGGCGCTAATTCACCCCTCCACTTT.

The V gene is TRBV10-1, the J gene TRBJ2-7; TRBD2 might be the D (6 bases). The CDR3 totals 13 residues. Germline V CDR1 and CDR2: WNHNN, SYGVQD (reference sequence). V dropped 3 bases and J dropped 5 bases, with 11 bases sitting between them. The DNA for the CDR3 is TGCGCCAGCAGTGAAGAGGGGACTCACGAGCAGTACTTC. Its translation is CASSEEGTHEQYF.

The genes are TRBV2 and TRBJ1-3; unclear D gene. CDR3 size: 16 residues. Germline CDR1 and CDR2: SNHLY and FYNNEI. Trimming removed 4 bases at V and 0 bases at J, with 13 bases between. CDR3 bases: TGTGCCAGCAGTGCGATGCTCTCTGTCTCTGGAAACACCATATATTTT. Residues: CASSAMLSVSGNTIYF.

CDR3 sequence: CASSLTGTGDSPLHF. In DNA form, the CDR3 reads TGTGCCAGCAGTCTTACCGGGACAGGGGACTCACCCCTCCACTTT. The chain carries TRBV6-4 and TRBJ1-6; 10 nucleotides line up with TRBD1. CDR1 and CDR2 from the germline V gene are MRHNA and SNTAGT. The junction had 8 bases not matched to a gene; V was cut back by 5 bases and J by 10 bases. The CDR3 covers 15 residues.

The chain recombines TRBV24-1 with TRBJ1-5, with D possibly TRBD1 on 5 matching bases. In germline, CDR1 is KGHDR, CDR2 SFDVKD. The CDR3 is 15 amino acids. The ends were cut back, 9 bases at V and 0 bases at J, with 14 bases in the middle. CDR3: CATGARDGSNQPQHF. Here the CDR3 DNA reads TGTGCCACCGGGGCCCGGGACGGTAGCAATCAGCCCCAGCATTTT.

The chain links TRBV5-3 to TRBJ1-4; D call uncertain. TRBV5-3 is filed as an ORF, its function uncertain. V gave up 2 bases and J gave up 0 bases, with 11 bases separating them. The length of the CDR3 is 16 residues. The CDR3 here is CARSFGWSATNEKLFF. CDR3 nucleotide sequence: TGTGCCAGAAGCTTCGGGTGGTCGGCAACTAATGAAAAACTGTTTTTT.

This chain links TRBV6-1 with TRBJ1-3, with unresolved D. V gave up 0 bases and J gave up 3 bases, with 9 bases separating them. The CDR3 loop spans 15 amino acids. Looked up from germline, CDR1 is MNHNS and CDR2 is SASEGT. CDR3 coding DNA: TGTGCCAGCAGTGAAGCGGGGAATAATGGAAACACCATATATTTT. It encodes CASSEAGNNGNTIYF.

This chain connects TRBV28 to TRBJ1-4; D possibly corresponds to TRBD1 (6 bases). V lost 3 bases to trimming and J lost 13 bases, with 12 bases between them. This CDR3 region has 12 residues. Germline values: CDR1 MDHEN, CDR2 SYDVKM. DNA of the CDR3: TGTGCCAGCAGTTTCAGGGGAACGGGACTGTTTTTT. Protein: CASSFRGTGLFF.

The rearrangement joins TRBV18 to TRBJ1-1; D gene ambiguous. Germline V lookup: CDR1 KGHSH, CDR2 LQKENI. Trimming stripped 3 bases from V and 3 bases from J, with 8 bases between. CDR3 length equals 13 residues. Here the CDR3 reads CASSPSRDTEAFF. CDR3 nucleotide sequence: TGTGCCAGCTCACCGAGCCGGGACACTGAAGCTTTCTTT.

DNA of the CDR3: TGTGCCAGCAGTGAAGGTAACAGGGAAATAGCGGAGACCCAGTACTTC. As protein: CASSEGNREIAETQYF. The V and J genes are TRBV2 and TRBJ2-5, with D maybe TRBD1 (6 bases). The CDR3 has 16 amino acids. Germline lookup yields CDR1 SNHLY and CDR2 FYNNEI. V lost 1 base and J 5 bases, leaving 17 bases between the germline ends.

The chain is built from TRBV5-6 and TRBJ1-2, with TRBD1 matching 8 bases. This CDR3 is 17 amino acids long. Germline CDR1 and CDR2: SGHDT and YYEEEE. V lost 4 bases to trimming and J lost 0 bases; unmatched junction nucleotides: 11. The CDR3 sequence is CASSTGQGSPTNYGYTF. Here the CDR3 DNA reads TGTGCCAGCAGCACAGGACAGGGATCACCTACTAACTATGGCTACACCTTC.

The chain joins TRBV7-2 to TRBJ1-1, with 9 bases aligning to TRBD1. Germline trimming cut 4 bases from V and 1 base from J; bases unmatched to any gene: 1. Germline CDR1 SGHTA, CDR2 FQGNSA. The CDR3 contains 14 residues. The CDR3 bases are TGTGCCAGCAGCTCGGGACAGGGGAACACTGAAGCTTTCTTT. Translation gives CASSSGQGNTEAFF. Full variable domain (remainder filled in from reference TRBV7-2 and TRBJ1-1): GAGVSQSPSNKVTEKGKDVELRCDPISGHTALYWYRQSLGQGLEFLIYFQGNSAPDKSGLPSDRFSAERTGGSVSTLTIQRTQQEDSAVYLCASSSGQGNTEAFFGQGTRLTVV.

This chain joins TRBV11-2 and TRBJ1-2, with 9 bases identical to TRBD1. J was trimmed by 3 bases and V by 5 bases; bases with no gene match: 10. CDR1 is SGHAT and CDR2 is FQNNGV in the germline V gene. The CDR3 is 16 amino acids. Written as DNA, the CDR3 is TGTGCCAGCAGCGCCTACAGGGGGCGTAAGGACTATGGCTACACCTTC. This gives the protein CASSAYRGRKDYGYTF.

The chain couples TRBV28 to TRBJ2-5; 10 bases agree with TRBD1. The length of the CDR3 is 17 residues. Germline V gene data show CDR1 as MDHEN and CDR2 as SYDVKM. Trimming took 5 bases from V and 5 from J; bases not matched to a gene: 14. DNA of the CDR3: TGTGCCAGCAGTCCTCTTGGTGGGGGGGACAGGGGTGAGACCCAGTACTTC. Translated, it gives CASSPLGGGDRGETQYF.